The next 3 T cell receptor beta chains were all read from a single sample in a study of OX40 agonist ivuxolimab in advanced cancers. Profiling relied on immunoSEQ multiplex PCR, and the TCRdb table lists in-frame clones only, not all of them. The sample lists tens of thousands of clones, around 84% occurring once. This sample comprised CD4+ or CD8+ T cells sorted from blood, obtained in a trial of the OX40 agonist ivuxolimab. The origin of the receptors is an adult with an advanced solid tumor such as melanoma, head and neck, liver or kidney cancer.

The chain has TRBV19 and TRBJ1-1; D uncertain. Looked up from germline, CDR1 is LNHDA and CDR2 is SQIVND (reference sequence). Trimming left V 1 base short and J 1 base short, with 13 bases between. This CDR3 has 16 amino acids. The CDR3 sequence is CASSIGSPGGNTEAFF. CDR3 nucleotides: TGTGCCAGTAGTATAGGAAGCCCCGGAGGGAACACTGAAGCTTTCTTT.

The chain carries TRBV4-1 and TRBJ2-7, with D hard to call. CDR1 is MGHRA and CDR2 is YSYEKL in the germline V gene. V gave up 6 bases and J gave up 5 bases, with 11 bases separating them. The CDR3 totals 12 residues. As DNA, the CDR3 is TGCGCCAGCAGGTCGAGCGTGGACGAGCAGTACTTC. Translation: CASRSSVDEQYF.

A single count supports this clone. This chain uses TRBV19 with TRBJ2-3; D is unresolved. Trimming pared 2 bases from V and 1 base from J, leaving 7 bases between. Germline V CDR1 and CDR2: LNHDA, SQIVND (reference sequence). The CDR3 covers 14 residues. The CDR3 loop reads CASSILDRTDTQYF. DNA for the CDR3: TGTGCCAGTAGTATACTAGATCGCACAGATACGCAGTATTTT.